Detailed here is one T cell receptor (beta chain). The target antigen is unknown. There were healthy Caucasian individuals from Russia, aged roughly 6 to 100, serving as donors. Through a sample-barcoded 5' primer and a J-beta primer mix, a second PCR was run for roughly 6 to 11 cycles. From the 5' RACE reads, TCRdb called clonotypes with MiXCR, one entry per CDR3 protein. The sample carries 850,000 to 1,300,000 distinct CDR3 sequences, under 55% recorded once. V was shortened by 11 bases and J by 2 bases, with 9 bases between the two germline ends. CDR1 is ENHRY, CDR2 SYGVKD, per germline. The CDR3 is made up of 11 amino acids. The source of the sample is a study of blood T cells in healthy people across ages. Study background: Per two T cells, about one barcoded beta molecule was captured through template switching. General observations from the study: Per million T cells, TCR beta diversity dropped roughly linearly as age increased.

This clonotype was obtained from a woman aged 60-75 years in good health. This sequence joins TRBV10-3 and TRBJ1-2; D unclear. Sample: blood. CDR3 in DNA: TGTGCCGGTGGAGGGAACTATGGCTACACCTTC. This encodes CAGGGNYGYTF.